The 21 T cell receptor beta chains below all came from one sample that was sequenced in a study of T cell responses to AZD1222 COVID-19 vaccine (dated by TCRdb to the early 2020s). Library preparation was by the immunoSEQ multiplex PCR assay. Held by TCRdb, this immuneACCESS table contains in-frame sequences only and omits some clones. Under half of the omission traces to an unresolved V gene where checked; the cause of the rest is unknown. This sample has about 150,000 clones in its table, and 90% of those were observed once. The ten biggest clones cover 1.5% to 2% of the sample. Read against the paper, the sample's time point label means: baseline before first vaccination. Here the sequenced sample was peripheral blood, taken on day 0 of AZD1222 vaccination. Receptors were obtained from an adult in good health.

As to this clone: A read error may produce the germline difference seen at one junction end. The chain has TRBV2 and TRBJ2-1, with D perhaps matching TRBD1 (5 bases). This CDR3 contains 11 residues. Germline CDR1 reads SNHLY; CDR2 reads FYNNEI. CDR3 sequence reads: CASTVSGIRVF. DNA of the CDR3: TGTGCCAGCACAGTCTCAGGGATTAGGGTCTTC.

V and J are TRBV29-1 and TRBJ2-3; 11 positions agree with TRBD1. The CDR3 has 14 residues. Losses at the gene ends were 4 bases for V and 7 bases for J; bases not matched to a gene: 7. From germline, CDR1 is SQVTM and CDR2 ANQGSEA. The CDR3: CSVAWTGGKNTQYF. CDR3 bases: TGCAGCGTTGCGTGGACAGGGGGCAAAAATACGCAGTATTTT.

J is TRBJ2-6 and V is TRBV5-1; either TRBD1 or TRBD2 may supply D (5 bases each). The germline V gene has CDR1 SGHRS and CDR2 YFSETQ. V lost 0 bases, J lost 4 bases, and 26 bases lay in between. The CDR3 consists of 21 residues. The CDR3 protein is CASSLAPGPFRHSEGANVLTF. CDR3 nucleotide sequence: TGCGCCAGCAGCTTGGCTCCGGGGCCCTTCCGTCATTCGGAAGGGGCCAACGTCCTGACTTTC.

This chain links TRBV9 with TRBJ2-1, with D maybe TRBD2 (6 bases). The length of the CDR3 is 15 residues. Germline V gene lookup returns CDR1 SGDLS and CDR2 YYNGEE. V was shortened by 2 bases and J by 5 bases, with 14 bases between the two germline ends. The CDR3 loop is CASSVYASVDNEQFF. In DNA, the CDR3 is TGTGCCAGCAGCGTTTACGCTAGCGTCGACAATGAGCAGTTCTTC.

This rearrangement joins TRBV5-1 to TRBJ1-2; TRBD1 is a possible D gene (5 bases). CDR1 is SGHRS and CDR2 is YFSETQ in the germline V gene. The CDR3 sequence is 16 residues long. The ends were cut back, 0 bases at V and 4 bases at J, with 16 bases in the middle. The chain's CDR3 is CASSLAAGAGTYGYTF. The CDR3, as DNA: TGCGCCAGCAGCTTGGCCGCAGGTGCAGGGACCTATGGCTACACCTTC.

The chain recombines TRBV5-4 with TRBJ1-3; D is uncertain. The V end lost 4 bases, the J end lost 0 bases, and 11 bases lay between the germline ends. CDR1 is SGHNT, CDR2 YYREEE, per germline (reference sequence). The CDR3 is 15 amino acids. CDR3 in amino acids: CASSIGLDSGNTIYF. The DNA of the CDR3 is TGTGCCAGCAGCATCGGACTAGACTCTGGAAACACCATATATTTT.

CDR3 protein: CASSYSMPGETEAFF. The CDR3 region has the DNA TGTGCCAGCAGTTACTCGATGCCCGGGGAGACTGAAGCTTTCTTT. The chain recombines TRBV6-2 or TRBV6-3 with TRBJ1-1, with D unresolved. V was trimmed by 0 bases and J by 5 bases, leaving 13 bases between them. CDR1 MNHEY and CDR2 SVGEGT come from the germline V gene. CDR3 length equals 15 residues.

The chain carries TRBV24-1 and TRBJ1-2; D gene ambiguous. The germline V gene encodes CDR1 KGHDR and CDR2 SFDVKD. V was clipped by 5 bases and J by 8 bases, with 11 bases between them. The CDR3 runs to 12 residues. CDR3 DNA: TGTGCCACCAGTGGTAACACGGTCGGCTACACCTTC. Translated, it gives CATSGNTVGYTF.

V gene TRBV30 combines with J gene TRBJ2-7; 11 bases align to TRBD1. Germline CDR1 is GTSNPN and CDR2 is SVGIG (reference sequence). V shed 0 bases, J shed 4 bases, and the junction held 2 bases outside the gene matches. The CDR3 contains 14 residues. The CDR3 loop reads CAWSVGQGAYEQYF. CDR3 bases: TGTGCCTGGAGTGTTGGACAGGGGGCTTACGAGCAGTACTTC.

The chain links TRBV18 to TRBJ1-1; 8 positions match TRBD1. In germline, CDR1 is KGHSH, CDR2 LQKENI. V shed 3 bases and J 5 bases; nucleotides not matched to a gene: 8. CDR3 length: 15 residues. CDR3 sequence reads: CASSPSSTGGTEAFF. The DNA of the CDR3 is TGTGCCAGCTCACCCTCCTCTACAGGGGGGACTGAAGCTTTCTTT.

The CDR3 bases are TGCGCCAGCAGCTTCGGCGGGAGTGACCAAGAGACCCAGTACTTC. As protein: CASSFGGSDQETQYF. The chain employs TRBV5-1 and TRBJ2-5; 7 nucleotides align to TRBD2. Trimming cost V 2 bases and J 0 bases; bases outside gene matches: 4. This CDR3 region has 15 residues. CDR1 and CDR2 (germline): SGHRS, YFSETQ.

This rearrangement joins TRBV6-5 to TRBJ2-3; D unclear. V dropped 0 bases and J dropped 1 base, with 2 bases sitting between them. The CDR3 loop spans 13 amino acids. Germline-derived CDR1 and CDR2 are MNHEY and SVGAGI. The CDR3 DNA follows: TGTGCCAGCAGTTACTCGGGCACAGATACGCAGTATTTT. Translating it yields CASSYSGTDTQYF.

This chain links TRBV5-8 with TRBJ1-2, with 9 bases matching TRBD1. In germline, CDR1 is SGHTS, CDR2 YDEGEE. The CDR3 contains 14 residues. Trimming at V came to 4 bases and at J to 8 bases, leaving 9 bases not matched to a gene. The CDR3 protein is CASSGPGTGQGYTF. The CDR3 DNA follows: TGTGCCAGCAGCGGCCCCGGGACAGGGCAGGGCTACACCTTC.

The V gene is TRBV7-9, the J gene TRBJ2-7; 7 nucleotides agree with TRBD1. The V segment lost 4 bases and the J segment 0 bases; nucleotides outside the gene matches: 6. The CDR3 consists of 15 residues. In germline, CDR1 is SEHNR, CDR2 FQNEAQ (reference sequence). CDR3 residues: CASSSRQGSSYEQYF. The CDR3 DNA sequence: TGTGCCAGCAGCTCCCGACAGGGCAGCTCCTACGAGCAGTACTTC.

This sequence joins TRBV9 and TRBJ2-7; 7 bases fit TRBD2. The CDR3 runs to 14 residues. The germline V gene has CDR1 SGDLS and CDR2 YYNGEE. V lost 0 bases to trimming and J lost 3 bases; unmatched junction nucleotides: 3. CDR3 in DNA: TGTGCCAGCAGCGTAGGACTAGCAGACTACGAGCAGTACTTC. As protein: CASSVGLADYEQYF.

The chain combines TRBV4-3 with TRBJ1-4, with no clear D. In germline, CDR1 is LGHNA, CDR2 YSLEER. Between the trimmed V and J ends, which lost 1 base and 3 bases, there was a span of 9 bases. The CDR3 extends over 15 amino acids. The DNA of the CDR3 is TGCGCCAGCAGCCAAGTTATGCGATCTAATGAAAAACTGTTTTTT. Translation: CASSQVMRSNEKLFF.

The table lists this clone with a count of one. The chain recombines TRBV5-1 with TRBJ2-7, with TRBD2 matching over 11 bases. In germline, CDR1 is SGHRS, CDR2 YFSETQ. J lost 2 bases, V lost 2 bases, and 6 bases had no gene match. The CDR3 spans 16 residues. The CDR3 protein is CASSFSSGRTPYEQYF. Written as DNA, the CDR3 is TGCGCCAGCAGCTTTTCTAGCGGGAGGACCCCCTACGAGCAGTACTTC.

This clone was detected once. The genes are TRBV24-1 and TRBJ2-2; D perhaps matches TRBD2 (5 bases). This CDR3 is built from 14 residues. V dropped 4 bases and J dropped 4 bases, with 9 bases sitting between them. Germline V lookup: CDR1 KGHDR, CDR2 SFDVKD. The CDR3 coding sequence is TGTGCCACCAGTGACCCGGGAATCACCGGGGAGCTGTTTTTT. Its translation: CATSDPGITGELFF.

The gene calls are TRBV5-5 and TRBJ2-7, with 7 positions matching TRBD1. CDR1 and CDR2 from the germline V gene are SGHKS and YYEKEE (reference sequence). V trimming: 4 bases; J trimming: 1 base; junction bases outside the gene matches: 8. The CDR3 is 15 residues long. In DNA, the CDR3 is TGTGCCAGCAGCCGCTCCAACAGGGGTTCCTACGAGCAGTACTTC. This sequence encodes CASSRSNRGSYEQYF.

The genes are TRBV27 and TRBJ2-7, with 7 bases identical to TRBD1. This CDR3 is 13 amino acids long. CDR1 and CDR2 (germline): MNHEY, SMNVEV (reference sequence). The V gene end was trimmed by 6 bases and the J gene end by 4 bases; junction bases not matched to a gene: 6. The CDR3 DNA follows: TGTGCCAGCAGCAGGGGACAGCCGTACGAGCAGTACTTC. Its protein product is CASSRGQPYEQYF.

This clone was seen only a few times. The chain has TRBV19 and TRBJ2-7, with 7 bases matching TRBD2. This CDR3 contains 15 residues. J was trimmed by 2 bases and V by 1 base; bases with no gene match: 5. The germline CDR1 and CDR2 sequences are LNHDA and SQIVND (reference sequence). The CDR3 nucleotides read TGTGCCAGTAGTATAGCCGGGGGGTACCCCTACGAGCAGTACTTC. Residues: CASSIAGGYPYEQYF.